The 23 T cell receptor beta chains in this list originate from one sample, sequenced in a study of blood T cell repertoires in COVID-19 (dated by TCRdb to about 2020). Libraries were made using the immunoSEQ multiplex PCR assay. TCRdb limited this immuneACCESS table to in-frame rearrangements with V and J called. A share of clones is missing; checked studies link under half to unresolved V genes, and the rest is unexplained. In all, the sample holds 90,000 to 100,000 clones, and roughly 85% of those were seen once. 38% of the sample is taken by the ten largest. The material sequenced was peripheral blood. Receptors were obtained from a man at least 80 years old with acute or convalescent COVID-19.

The V gene is TRBV10-1, the J gene TRBJ2-1, with 14 bases lining up with TRBD2. With V trimmed by 8 bases and J by 8 bases, 14 bases remained unmatched. From germline, CDR1 is WNHNN and CDR2 SYGVQD (reference sequence). This CDR3 contains 17 residues. The CDR3 protein is CASAKTPGLAGVHEQFF. The DNA of the CDR3 is TGCGCCAGCGCTAAAACCCCGGGACTAGCGGGAGTTCATGAGCAGTTCTTC.

This sequence joins TRBV30 and TRBJ2-7, with 9 bases identical to TRBD1. V lost 3 bases, J lost 4 bases, and 16 bases stayed unmatched. CDR1 is GTSNPN, CDR2 SVGIG, per germline (reference sequence). The CDR3 contains 17 residues. The CDR3 DNA reads TGTGCCTGGAGGAGGGTAACAGGGGGCACCATGGGTTACGAGCAGTACTTC. It translates to CAWRRVTGGTMGYEQYF.

The rearrangement links TRBV5-1 to TRBJ1-5, with TRBD1 as a possible D gene (5 bases). The CDR3 is 13 amino acids. V lost 5 bases and J 3 bases, leaving 9 bases between the germline ends. The germline V gene has CDR1 SGHRS and CDR2 YFSETQ. The CDR3 DNA is TGCGCCAGCAGGCGGGACCTCAATCAGCCCCAGCATTTT. As protein: CASRRDLNQPQHF.

This clone showed up just a few times. The gene calls are TRBV5-1 and TRBJ1-5; D gene ambiguous. Deletions cut 0 bases from V and 4 bases from J, with 14 bases between. Germline CDR1 and CDR2: SGHRS and YFSETQ. This CDR3 spans 16 amino acids. This chain's CDR3 is CASSLGVGGLNQPQHF. The CDR3 DNA reads as TGCGCCAGCAGCTTGGGCGTGGGTGGGCTAAATCAGCCCCAGCATTTT. Full variable domain (outside the CDR3, taken from reference TRBV5-1 and TRBJ1-5): KAGVTQTPRYLIKTRGQQVTLSCSPISGHRSVSWYQQTPGQGLQFLFEYFSETQRNKGNFPGRFSGRQFSNSRSEMNVSTLELGDSALYLCASSLGVGGLNQPQHFGDGTRLSIL.

The chain links TRBV5-4 to TRBJ1-1; 9 nucleotides line up with TRBD1. Germline lookup yields CDR1 SGHNT and CDR2 YYREEE (reference sequence). CDR3 length: 17 residues. The trim removed 4 bases at V and 0 bases at J, leaving 10 bases unmatched. The CDR3 DNA sequence: TGTGCCAGCAGCCCCGGGACAGGGAACCCCATGAACACTGAAGCTTTCTTT. Residues: CASSPGTGNPMNTEAFF. The full variable domain, in which reference TRBV5-4 and TRBJ1-1 provide the parts outside the CDR3, is ETGVTQSPTHLIKTRGQQVTLRCSSQSGHNTVSWYQQALGQGPQFIFQYYREEENGRGNFPPRFSGLQFPNYSSELNVNALELDDSALYLCASSPGTGNPMNTEAFFGQGTRLTVV.

The V gene is TRBV7-9, the J gene TRBJ2-3; TRBD2 matches 7 bases. CDR3 size: 11 residues. The V gene end was trimmed by 6 bases and the J gene end by 14 bases; junction bases not matched to a gene: 8. CDR1 and CDR2 (germline): SEHNR, FQNEAQ (reference sequence). The CDR3 sequence is CASRTGGPPYF. In DNA form, the CDR3 reads TGTGCCAGCAGAACGGGAGGCCCGCCGTATTTT.

This chain uses TRBV11-2 with TRBJ2-7; TRBD2 matches at 8 bases. Germline CDR1 is SGHAT and CDR2 is FQNNGV. Trimming removed 1 base from V and 4 bases from J; junction bases left unmatched: 6. There are 15 residues in the CDR3. The CDR3 DNA follows: TGTGCCAGCAGCTTAGGGGGCGGGGGGCCGTACGAGCAGTACTTC. Encoded protein: CASSLGGGGPYEQYF.

The V gene is TRBV29-1, the J gene TRBJ2-2; TRBD2 is a possible D gene (6 bases). The CDR3 sequence is 13 residues long. Germline values: CDR1 SQVTM, CDR2 ANQGSEA. V was cut by 3 bases and J by 3 bases, with 8 bases left in between. The CDR3 bases are TGCAGCGTTGATCGGGGGTACACCGGGGAGCTGTTTTTT. Its protein product is CSVDRGYTGELFF.

The chain joins TRBV7-9 to TRBJ1-2; D not resolved. CDR3 size: 13 residues. V was pared by 2 bases and J by 3 bases, with 7 bases between. The germline V gene encodes CDR1 SEHNR and CDR2 FQNEAQ (reference sequence). Written as DNA, the CDR3 is TGTGCCAGCAGCTTAAGTCAGGACTATGGCTACACCTTC. Its translation is CASSLSQDYGYTF.

This sequence joins TRBV10-3 and TRBJ1-2; the match to TRBD1 covers 7 bases. The CDR3 is 13 residues long. V was clipped by 8 bases and J by 10 bases; unmatched bases: 13. CDR1 and CDR2 from the germline V gene are ENHRY and SYGVKD. DNA of the CDR3: TGTGCCATCGCGTCTAGGGACAGCGGAATCTACACCTTC. This translates into CAIASRDSGIYTF.

This clone was observed once. The chain combines TRBV2 with TRBJ1-5; 9 bases match TRBD1. This CDR3 has 15 amino acids. V was clipped by 7 bases and J by 5 bases; unmatched bases: 9. From germline, CDR1 is SNHLY and CDR2 FYNNEI. For the CDR3, the DNA is TGTGCCAGCACAGTAGGACAGGGGCAGTATCAGCCCCAGCATTTT. Translating it yields CASTVGQGQYQPQHF.

The chain joins TRBV28 to TRBJ2-7, with TRBD2 matching 7 bases. The CDR3 length is 14 residues. Losses at the gene ends were 6 bases for V and 6 bases for J; bases not matched to a gene: 11. Germline V gene sequence: CDR1 MDHEN, CDR2 SYDVKM. The CDR3 DNA follows: TGTGCCAGCAGCTTGCTAGCGGTGATGGGCGAGCAGTACTTC. Its protein is CASSLLAVMGEQYF.

V is TRBV5-4 and J is TRBJ2-3; the match to TRBD1 covers 8 bases. Germline V gene sequence: CDR1 SGHNT, CDR2 YYREEE (reference sequence). The CDR3 loop spans 15 amino acids. Trimming took 4 bases from V and 0 from J; bases not matched to a gene: 4. DNA of the CDR3: TGTGCCAGCAGCCGACAGGGGTTTAGCACAGATACGCAGTATTTT. As protein: CASSRQGFSTDTQYF.

The chain has TRBV25-1 and TRBJ2-7, with D maybe TRBD2 (5 bases). The CDR3 is 14 residues long. V gave up 7 bases and J gave up 0 bases, with 13 bases separating them. Per the germline V gene, CDR1 is MGHDK and CDR2 is SYGVNS. CDR3 DNA sequence: TGTGCCAGCACAGCGGCGGACCCCTCCTACGAGCAGTACTTC. It codes for CASTAADPSYEQYF.

The rearrangement uses TRBV6-5 and TRBJ2-5, with D maybe TRBD1 (6 bases). The CDR3 is 15 residues long. Trimming left V 6 bases short and J 1 base short, with 15 bases between. CDR1 and CDR2 from the germline V gene are MNHEY and SVGAGI. The CDR3 DNA follows: TGTGCCAGCAGGCAAGGGGGACAAGTCCAAGAGACCCAGTACTTC. Its protein product is CASRQGGQVQETQYF.

This clone came up once. The chain carries TRBV11-2 and TRBJ2-7; 9 bases map to TRBD1. Germline V CDR1 and CDR2: SGHAT, FQNNGV. CDR3 length equals 16 residues. The trim removed 1 base at V and 1 base at J, leaving 5 bases unmatched. In nucleotides, the CDR3 is TGTGCCAGCAGCTTAGGTCTGGGGACAGGGTCCTACGAGCAGTACTTC. Residues: CASSLGLGTGSYEQYF. Filled out from reference TRBV11-2 and TRBJ2-7, the complete variable domain reads EAGVAQSPRYKIIEKRQSVAFWCNPISGHATLYWYQQILGQGPKLLIQFQNNGVVDDSQLPKDRFSAERLKGVDSTLKIQPAKLEDSAVYLCASSLGLGTGSYEQYFGPGTRLTVT.

In its sample, this clone was seen once. V usage is TRBV6-5 and J usage is TRBJ1-4; 10 bases align to TRBD1. Germline-derived CDR1 and CDR2 are MNHEY and SVGAGI. V shed 7 bases and J 7 bases; nucleotides not matched to a gene: 6. This CDR3 has 14 amino acids. The CDR3 is CASTDRGLSEKLFF. In DNA, the CDR3 is TGTGCCAGCACCGACAGGGGGCTTTCTGAAAAACTGTTTTTT.

Only a few counts were recorded for this clone. The gene calls are TRBV30 and TRBJ2-3; D might be TRBD2 (5 bases). Germline V gene data show CDR1 as GTSNPN and CDR2 as SVGIG (reference sequence). The CDR3 extends over 15 amino acids. V lost 3 bases to trimming and J lost 0 bases, with 13 bases between them. CDR3 amino acids: CAWRRSRTSTDTQYF. The CDR3 DNA reads TGTGCCTGGAGGAGGTCACGGACTAGCACAGATACGCAGTATTTT.

The chain carries TRBV5-1 and TRBJ1-1; D possibly corresponds to TRBD1 (5 bases). The CDR3 runs to 13 residues. CDR1 is SGHRS, CDR2 YFSETQ, per germline. Trimming took 0 bases from V and 4 from J, leaving 7 bases between them. The CDR3 nucleotides are TGCGCCAGCAGCTTGGCAGGGTCCACTGAAGCTTTCTTT. Translated, it gives CASSLAGSTEAFF. Based on the CDR3 plus reference TRBV5-1 and TRBJ1-1, the full variable domain is KAGVTQTPRYLIKTRGQQVTLSCSPISGHRSVSWYQQTPGQGLQFLFEYFSETQRNKGNFPGRFSGRQFSNSRSEMNVSTLELGDSALYLCASSLAGSTEAFFGQGTRLTVV.

This chain uses TRBV3-1 (or the pseudogene TRBV3-2) with TRBJ1-4; 7 positions match TRBD1. V lost 5 bases and J lost 0; bases outside the gene matches: 3. This CDR3 has 15 residues. Germline CDR1 reads LGHDT; CDR2 reads YNNKEL (reference sequence). CDR3 sequence: CASSYTGATNEKLFF. CDR3 DNA: TGTGCCAGCAGCTATACAGGGGCAACTAATGAAAAACTGTTTTTT.

V gene TRBV21-1 combines with J gene TRBJ2-7; the listed D gene, TRBD2, was not tested against the DNA. TRBV21-1 is flagged as a pseudogene. The CDR3 totals 17 residues. CDR3 DNA: TGTGCCAGCAGCAAACCCGGGGGGGCAGGGGGTAGGTACGAGCAGTACTTC. Its protein is CASSKPGGAGGRYEQYF.

This clone was counted a single time. Compared with germline, one end of the junction differs, possibly owing to a read error. This sequence joins TRBV12-3 or TRBV12-4 and TRBJ1-4, with a tentative D call TRBD1 (6 bases). The CDR3 spans 11 residues. The CDR3 reads CASSSGGGRIF. In nucleotides, the CDR3 is TGTGCCAGCAGTTCTGGGGGGGGCCGAATTTTT.

V and J are TRBV19 and TRBJ1-5, with D possibly being TRBD1 (6 bases). Germline V CDR1 and CDR2: LNHDA, SQIVND (reference sequence). This CDR3 contains 16 residues. V was cut by 1 base and J by 6 bases, with 16 bases left in between. DNA of the CDR3: TGTGCCAGTAGTATAGTGCGGGGGCTCAGGAGTCAGCCCCAGCATTTT. Its protein product is CASSIVRGLRSQPQHF.